The rows below give T cell receptor beta chains drawn from one sample of a study of radiation and T cells in renal cell carcinoma. Data came from immunoSEQ multiplex PCR; TCRdb stores just in-frame clones and leaves some out. The top ten clones hold roughly 10% of a sample with roughly 170,000 clones, roughly 90% of them seen once. Sequenced material: blood, taken from a patient whose treatment included radiotherapy and nephrectomy. All receptors derive from a woman between 50 and 59 years old with renal cell carcinoma. The CDR3 runs from the conserved cysteine through the conserved F or W. D genes are given only for firm matches. Clone size is shown for a subset of rows, as once, few, many or a class of expanded clone.

clone_size: -
j_call: TRBJ2-5
d_call: TRBD2
v_call: TRBV9
cdr3_nt: TGTGCCAGCAGCGTAGGCGGTAGCGGGGGGCCGCAACAAGAGACCCAGTACTTC
cdr3_aa: CASSVGGSGGPQQETQYF

clone_size: once
j_call: TRBJ2-7
d_call: -
v_call: TRBV6-5
cdr3_nt: TGTGCCAGCAGTTACAGGATTAGCTCCTACGAGCAGTACTTC
cdr3_aa: CASSYRISSYEQYF

clone_size: -
j_call: TRBJ2-1
d_call: -
v_call: TRBV5-8
cdr3_nt: TGTGCCAGCATCCGGGACCTCACCTACAATGAGCAGTTCTTC
cdr3_aa: CASIRDLTYNEQFF

clone_size: -
j_call: TRBJ2-3
d_call: -
v_call: TRBV19
cdr3_nt: TGTGCCAGTAGTATCGTAGGGGGGGCTACAGATACGCAGTATTTT
cdr3_aa: CASSIVGGATDTQYF

clone_size: -
j_call: TRBJ1-5
d_call: -
v_call: TRBV7-9
cdr3_nt: TGTGCCAGCAGCTTAGCCACGCCCGCAGGAGAAGGGCAGCCCCAGCATTTT
cdr3_aa: CASSLATPAGEGQPQHF

clone_size: -
j_call: TRBJ1-5
d_call: -
v_call: TRBV6-6
cdr3_nt: TGTGCCAGCAGCCCCGGTAGGGATTATAGCAATCAGCCCCAGCATTTT
cdr3_aa: CASSPGRDYSNQPQHF

clone_size: once
j_call: TRBJ2-7
d_call: -
v_call: TRBV6-5
cdr3_nt: TGTGCCAGCAGCCCCTTAGGCGAGCAGTACTTC
cdr3_aa: CASSPLGEQYF

clone_size: -
j_call: TRBJ2-7
d_call: TRBD1
v_call: TRBV18
cdr3_nt: TGTGCCAGCTCACCAGACGACAGGGGTGAGCAGTACTTC
cdr3_aa: CASSPDDRGEQYF

clone_size: -
j_call: TRBJ2-7
d_call: TRBD1
v_call: TRBV30
cdr3_nt: TGTGCCTGGAATGGGGGACAGGTTTTACAGCAGTACTTC
cdr3_aa: CAWNGGQVLQQYF

clone_size: -
j_call: TRBJ1-2
d_call: TRBD1
v_call: TRBV7-2
cdr3_nt: TGTGCCAGCAGCGTCTACCCACCGGGACAGGGGACCTCTAACTATGGCTACACCTTC
cdr3_aa: CASSVYPPGQGTSNYGYTF